Below are 17 T cell receptor beta chains sequenced from a single sample in a study of T-cell memory formation after mild COVID-19. TCRdb analysed the 5' RACE reads with MiXCR anew, one entry per CDR3 protein. In the table there are hundreds of thousands of distinct CDR3 sequences, about 22% of which are singletons. Sequenced input: PBMCs or a T cell subset sorted from them (not recorded which). Every receptor here comes from an adult woman who had mild COVID-19 (a few samples of this study predate the infection). Cell type and time point are not known.

The chain is built from TRBV29-1 and TRBJ1-2; TRBD1 matches at 8 bases. This CDR3 has 12 amino acids. The germline gives CDR1 SQVTM, CDR2 ANQGSEA. After removal of 7 bases from V and 4 bases from J, the junction contained 5 bases not matched to a gene. In nucleotides, the CDR3 is TGCAGCGGAAGGACAGGGAGCTATGGCTACACCTTC. It is translated as CSGRTGSYGYTF.

The chain joins TRBV9 to TRBJ1-5, with D perhaps TRBD1 (5 bases). Trimming pared 3 bases from V and 0 bases from J, leaving 10 bases between. Germline CDR1 reads SGDLS; CDR2 reads YYNGEE. The CDR3 contains 15 residues. The CDR3 DNA reads as TGTGCCAGCAGCGGGGACGGCTATAGCAATCAGCCCCAGCATTTT. It codes for CASSGDGYSNQPQHF.

The rearrangement links TRBV20-1 to TRBJ2-2; TRBD1 agrees at 10 bases. The V gene's germline CDR1 is DFQATT and CDR2 SNEGSKA (reference sequence). The length of the CDR3 is 14 residues. V lost 5 bases, J lost 6 bases, and 6 bases stayed unmatched. The CDR3 sequence is CSASRDRGAGELFF. CDR3 nucleotide sequence: TGCAGTGCTTCACGGGACAGGGGAGCCGGGGAGCTGTTTTTT.

This clonotype was picked up a small number of times. The rearrangement links TRBV11-2 to TRBJ2-5; D gene unclear. With 1 base removed from V and 5 bases from J, the gap between germline ends came to 14 bases. Germline values: CDR1 SGHAT, CDR2 FQNNGV. The CDR3 consists of 15 residues. For the CDR3, the DNA is TGTGCCAGCAGCTTAGGGGTGGCAGTCGGGGAGACCCAGTACTTC. Translating gives CASSLGVAVGETQYF.

The chain carries TRBV12-3 or TRBV12-4 and TRBJ2-7; D is possibly TRBD1 (5 bases). V was pared by 2 bases and J by 10 bases, with 15 bases between. This CDR3 comprises 13 residues. DNA for the CDR3: TGTGCCAGCAGTTTAATCCGGCAGGGCCTCCAGTACTTC. It specifies CASSLIRQGLQYF.

The table lists this clonotype with many counts. This chain connects TRBV12-3 or TRBV12-4 to TRBJ2-7; 7 nucleotides align to TRBD1. Trimming removed 6 bases from V and 1 base from J; junction bases left unmatched: 3. The CDR3 loop spans 13 amino acids. CDR3 sequence reads: CASRETGSYEQYF. As DNA, the CDR3 is TGTGCCAGCAGAGAGACAGGGTCCTACGAGCAGTACTTC.

The rearrangement joins TRBV10-3 to TRBJ1-1, with 9 bases identical to TRBD1. The germline V gene encodes CDR1 ENHRY and CDR2 SYGVKD. Trimming removed 5 bases from V and 2 bases from J; junction bases left unmatched: 3. The CDR3 sequence is 14 residues long. The CDR3 loop reads CAISQTGGNTEAFF. CDR3 coding DNA: TGTGCCATCAGTCAGACAGGGGGTAACACTGAAGCTTTCTTT.

This clonotype was detected a few times. The rearrangement uses TRBV5-1 and TRBJ1-5; D call uncertain. The ends were cut back, 0 bases at V and 2 bases at J, with 9 bases in the middle. This CDR3 has 15 amino acids. Per germline, CDR1 SGHRS and CDR2 YFSETQ. CDR3 nucleotide sequence: TGCGCCAGCAGCTTGGAATCCGGGCGCAATCAGCCCCAGCATTTT. Its translation: CASSLESGRNQPQHF.

The chain couples TRBV6-2 or TRBV6-3 to TRBJ2-5; 9 bases are a match to TRBD1. V dropped 0 bases and J dropped 5; count of bases not matched to a gene: 7. CDR1 MNHEY and CDR2 SVGEGT come from the germline V gene. The CDR3 length is 16 residues. CDR3 bases: TGTGCCAGCAGTTACTCGCCGGGACAGGGCTGGGAGACCCAGTACTTC. As protein: CASSYSPGQGWETQYF.

V is TRBV10-3 and J is TRBJ1-1; tentatively, D is TRBD1 (6 bases). Germline V gene sequence: CDR1 ENHRY, CDR2 SYGVKD. V lost 4 bases to trimming and J lost 0 bases, with 21 bases between them. The CDR3 spans 18 residues. The CDR3 coding sequence is TGTGCCATCAGTGGACTCCCAGGGGCGACTGAGATGAACACTGAAGCTTTCTTT. It specifies CAISGLPGATEMNTEAFF.

This clonotype was counted only a few times. The chain has TRBV5-5 and TRBJ2-7; 7 bases map to TRBD2. This CDR3 comprises 14 residues. In germline, CDR1 is SGHKS, CDR2 YYEKEE (reference sequence). The junction had 9 bases not matched to a gene; V was cut back by 4 bases and J by 5 bases. The CDR3 protein is CASSPSWGGHEQYF. The DNA of the CDR3 is TGTGCCAGCAGCCCTAGCTGGGGAGGGCACGAGCAGTACTTC.

The V and J genes are TRBV20-1 and TRBJ1-2, with a possible D match to TRBD1 (5 bases). Germline loops: CDR1 DFQATT, CDR2 SNEGSKA (reference sequence). The CDR3 is 12 residues long. Trimming left V 8 bases short and J 2 bases short, with 12 bases between. The CDR3 protein is CSSLGGNYGYTF. The CDR3 coding sequence is TGCAGTAGCCTCGGGGGGAACTATGGCTACACCTTC.

This clonotype was observed a few times. The gene calls are TRBV29-1 and TRBJ2-7; D perhaps matches TRBD1 (6 bases). The V gene's germline CDR1 is SQVTM and CDR2 ANQGSEA. Between the trimmed V and J ends, which lost 4 bases and 1 base, there was a span of 11 bases. This CDR3 spans 13 amino acids. Here the CDR3 reads CSVGGRFSYEQYF. CDR3 coding DNA: TGCAGCGTTGGGGGGCGCTTTTCCTACGAGCAGTACTTC.

This clonotype was found a few times. The chain uses TRBV29-1 and TRBJ2-1, with D hard to call. CDR3 length: 11 residues. V was trimmed by 7 bases and J by 0 bases, leaving 4 bases between them. CDR1 is SQVTM and CDR2 is ANQGSEA in the germline V gene. Here the CDR3 reads CSARSYNEQFF. The CDR3 DNA follows: TGCAGCGCCCGCTCCTACAATGAGCAGTTCTTC.

V gene TRBV20-1 combines with J gene TRBJ2-1; perhaps TRBD2 as D (5 bases). V was cut by 0 bases and J by 0 bases, with 15 bases left in between. The CDR3 is made up of 17 amino acids. Germline-derived CDR1 and CDR2 are DFQATT and SNEGSKA (reference sequence). The DNA for the CDR3 is TGCAGTGCTAGAGATAGGGAGCGGTTAAGCTCCTACAATGAGCAGTTCTTC. Translation gives CSARDRERLSSYNEQFF.

This clonotype has just a few counts. The V and J genes are TRBV29-1 and TRBJ2-3, with unresolved D. The length of the CDR3 is 13 residues. Looked up from germline, CDR1 is SQVTM and CDR2 is ANQGSEA. The germline V and J ends were trimmed by 4 bases and 0 bases, with 8 bases remaining between them. CDR3: CSVGVSSTDTQYF. For the CDR3, the DNA is TGCAGCGTTGGGGTCTCTAGCACAGATACGCAGTATTTT.

There are a few counts of this clonotype. The chain recombines TRBV12-3 or TRBV12-4 with TRBJ2-3; no firm D call. The CDR3 covers 13 residues. Trimming stripped 6 bases from V and 2 bases from J, with 9 bases between. The CDR3 DNA reads as TGTGCCAGCAGCCGCATCGTCACAGATACGCAGTATTTT. Amino acid sequence: CASSRIVTDTQYF.